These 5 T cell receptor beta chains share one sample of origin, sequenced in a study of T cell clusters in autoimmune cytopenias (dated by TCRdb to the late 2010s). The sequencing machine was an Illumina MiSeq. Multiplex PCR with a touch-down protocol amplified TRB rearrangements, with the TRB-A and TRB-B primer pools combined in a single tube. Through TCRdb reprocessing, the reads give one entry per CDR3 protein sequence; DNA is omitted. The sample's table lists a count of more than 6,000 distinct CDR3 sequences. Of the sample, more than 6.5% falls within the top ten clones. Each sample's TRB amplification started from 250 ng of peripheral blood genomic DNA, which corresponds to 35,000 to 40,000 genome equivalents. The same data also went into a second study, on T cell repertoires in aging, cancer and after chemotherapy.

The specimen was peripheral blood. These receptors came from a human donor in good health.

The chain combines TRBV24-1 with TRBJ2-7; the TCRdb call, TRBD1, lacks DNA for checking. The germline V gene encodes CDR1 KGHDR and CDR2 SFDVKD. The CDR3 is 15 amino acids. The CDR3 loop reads CATSDSSYPLYEQYF.

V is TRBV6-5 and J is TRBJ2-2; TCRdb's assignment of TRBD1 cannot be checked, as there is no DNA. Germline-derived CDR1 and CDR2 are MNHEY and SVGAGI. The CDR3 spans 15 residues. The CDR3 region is CASEKGTDRIGELFF.

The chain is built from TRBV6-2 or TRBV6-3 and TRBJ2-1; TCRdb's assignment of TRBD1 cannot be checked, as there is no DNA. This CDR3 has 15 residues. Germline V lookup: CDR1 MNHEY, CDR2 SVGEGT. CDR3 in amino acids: CASSLLSPTQGEQFF.

The CDR3 sequence: CASNLISNEKLFF. The V gene is TRBV4-2, the J gene TRBJ1-4. This CDR3 comprises 13 residues. Looked up from germline, CDR1 is LGHNA and CDR2 is YNFKEQ.

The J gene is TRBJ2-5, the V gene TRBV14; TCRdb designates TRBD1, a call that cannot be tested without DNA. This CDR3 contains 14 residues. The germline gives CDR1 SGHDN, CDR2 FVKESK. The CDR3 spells CASSQLGTGETQYF.